The T cell receptor beta chain described here comes from a study of T-cell reconstitution after alpha-beta-depleted transplantation in children. V was trimmed by 6 bases and J by 0 bases, leaving 8 bases between them. CDR3 length: 12 amino acids. CDR1 and CDR2 (germline): DFQATT, SNEGSKA (reference sequence). Molecular barcoding with unique molecular identifiers was used for the TCRbeta library. TCRdb used MiXCR to reprocess the PCR reads, holding one entry per CDR3 protein. The sample carries 600,000 or so distinct CDR3 sequences, roughly 23% recorded once. This clonotype was seen ten or more times. The chain recombines TRBV20-1 with TRBJ1-1; D uncertain. The specimen was PBMCs, mostly from graft donor cells, collected 360 days after TCRalphabeta/CD19-depleted stem cell transplant. The clonotype originates from a boy under two years old who had a stem cell transplant for acute myeloid leukemia, so the T cells may come from the graft donor. CDR3 nucleotide sequence: TGCAGTGCGATTGTCCTGAACACTGAAGCTTTCTTT. Translated: CSAIVLNTEAFF.